Presented here are 19 T cell receptor beta chains from one specimen sequenced in a study of monozygotic twins with inflammatory bowel disease. TCRdb re-called the 5' RACE reads; one entry per CDR3 protein, DNA not given. Recorded here are just under 45,000 distinct CDR3 sequences; the top ten clones represent 5.3%. Sequenced: blood. These TCRs come from a human donor with ulcerative colitis or Crohn's disease, or a healthy co-twin of an affected twin (not recorded which).

This chain connects TRBV20-1 to TRBJ2-3; no DNA is available, so the TRBD1 call from TCRdb remains unchecked. The CDR3 contains 16 residues. CDR1 and CDR2 from the germline V gene are DFQATT and SNEGSKA (reference sequence). This CDR3 is CSARDASGGLTDTQYF.

V gene TRBV5-8 combines with J gene TRBJ1-2; TCRdb selects TRBD1, and the lack of DNA leaves this call unchecked. This CDR3 has 13 residues. CDR1 and CDR2 (germline): SGHTS, YDEGEE. CDR3 sequence: CASSTGQNYGYSF.

The J gene is TRBJ1-1, the V gene TRBV5-1; TCRdb's D call of TRBD1 is untestable without DNA. The CDR3 sequence is 14 residues long. The germline V gene has CDR1 SGHRS and CDR2 YFSETQ. This chain's CDR3 is CASSSLPGQTEAFF.

The chain is built from TRBV4-1 and TRBJ1-1. The CDR3 runs to 13 residues. CDR1 and CDR2 (germline): MGHRA, YSYEKL. The CDR3 spells CASSQELGTEAFF.

The chain links TRBV5-5 to TRBJ1-5; the TCRdb D gene call, TRBD1, has no DNA to confirm it. The germline CDR1 and CDR2 sequences are SGHKS and YYEKEE (reference sequence). This CDR3 region has 12 residues. CDR3 sequence reads: CASGQGDQPQHF.

The chain is built from TRBV6-5 and TRBJ1-1; TCRdb names TRBD1, which stays unverified in the absence of DNA. Looked up from germline, CDR1 is MNHEY and CDR2 is SVGAGI. The CDR3 has 12 amino acids. CDR3 residues: CASSRRATEAFF.

The J gene is TRBJ2-4, the V gene TRBV15; TCRdb returns TRBD2, unconfirmable since there is no DNA. Germline V gives CDR1 LNHNV, CDR2 YYDKDF (reference sequence). This CDR3 has 15 amino acids. The CDR3 protein is CATSRVASYGNIQYF.

The rearrangement uses TRBV5-1 and TRBJ2-7; TCRdb names TRBD2, which stays unverified in the absence of DNA. Germline CDR1 and CDR2: SGHRS and YFSETQ. This CDR3 has 14 residues. The CDR3 protein is CASSLSPGGPEQYF.

CDR3 in amino acids: CASSLPQGANTEAFF. V is TRBV11-2 and J is TRBJ1-1; TCRdb calls TRBD1, which cannot be checked without DNA. The CDR3 has 15 amino acids. In germline, CDR1 is SGHAT, CDR2 FQNNGV.

The gene calls are TRBV5-6 and TRBJ2-1. Germline V gives CDR1 SGHDT, CDR2 YYEEEE. The CDR3 sequence is 14 residues long. This CDR3 reads CASSWRMGGYEQFF.

This chain connects TRBV12-3 or TRBV12-4 to TRBJ2-1. This CDR3 region has 11 residues. The CDR3 region is CASSFSDEQFF.

V is TRBV5-5 and J is TRBJ1-5; TCRdb lists TRBD1, though no DNA is available to test this call. The CDR3 consists of 13 residues. Germline CDR1 and CDR2: SGHKS and YYEKEE (reference sequence). CDR3 sequence: CASSLTGWQPQHF.

The chain links TRBV30 to TRBJ2-5; lacking DNA, the TRBD1 call made by TCRdb goes unchecked. The CDR3 is 15 residues long. Germline assignment: CDR1 GTSNPN and CDR2 SVGIG (reference sequence). The CDR3 region is CAWKTPSGKGETQYF.

CDR3 sequence: CASSRRAGGSNEQFF. The chain combines TRBV27 with TRBJ2-1; no DNA is available, so the TRBD2 call from TCRdb remains unchecked. Germline V gene data show CDR1 as MNHEY and CDR2 as SMNVEV (reference sequence). This CDR3 comprises 15 residues.

V is TRBV30 and J is TRBJ1-3; TCRdb calls TRBD1, which cannot be checked without DNA. CDR1 is GTSNPN, CDR2 SVGIG, per germline (reference sequence). CDR3 length equals 16 residues. The CDR3 loop is CAWSDPGSSSGNTIYF. The whole variable domain, remainder taken from reference TRBV30 and TRBJ1-3, is SQTIHQWPATLVQPVGSPLSLECTVEGTSNPNLYWYRQAAGRGLQLLFYSVGIGQISSEVPQNLSASRPQDRQFILSSKKLLLSDSGFYLCAWSDPGSSSGNTIYFGEGSWLTVV.

The gene calls are TRBV20-1 and TRBJ2-1. There are 14 residues in the CDR3. Germline V CDR1 and CDR2: DFQATT, SNEGSKA (reference sequence). The CDR3 loop is CSARDSVTVSQQFF.

The chain carries TRBV7-2 and TRBJ2-1; checking the TCRdb D call of TRBD2 is not possible without DNA. CDR1 is SGHTA and CDR2 is FQGNSA in the germline V gene. The CDR3 has 15 residues. The CDR3 is CASGTSGVPYNEQFF.

The chain links TRBV4-1 to TRBJ2-5; TCRdb picks TRBD2, but there is no DNA to check that call. This CDR3 region has 16 residues. Germline V gene data show CDR1 as MGHRA and CDR2 as YSYEKL. CDR3 sequence: CASSQVDLIVAGTQYF.

The chain has TRBV5-4 and TRBJ2-6; TCRdb indicates TRBD1, and absent DNA this call remains unverified. The CDR3 runs 18 residues. CDR1 is SGHNT, CDR2 YYREEE, per germline (reference sequence). The CDR3 loop reads CASSLVGQGARWANVLTF.